The rows below give T cell receptor beta chains drawn from one sample of a study of a mutant IDH1 vaccine in newly diagnosed glioma. For these TCRs, the target antigens are not known. Assay: immunoSEQ multiplex PCR; the TCRdb copy retains only in-frame clones and omits some. There are roughly 28,000 clones in the sample; around 80% occur only once, and more than 5.5% lies in the top ten. The sequenced sample was PBMCs, obtained from a glioma patient whose treatment included an IDH1 peptide vaccine. The origin of the receptors is a middle-aged man with glioma. Some clones in this sample may be carry-over from other donors' samples. The CDR3 runs from the conserved cysteine through the conserved F or W. The D gene is left open where the match is weak. Rows give clone size only sometimes, using once, few, many, or a class for an expanded clone.

NA,NA,TRBJ1-1,TRBV7-9,CASSNSSRGTEAFF,TGTGCCAGCAGCAACTCGTCCCGGGGCACTGAAGCTTTCTTT
TRBD1,NA,TRBJ1-4,TRBV5-4,CASSLRTGELEKLFF,TGTGCCAGCAGCCTCCGGACAGGAGAGCTGGAAAAACTGTTTTTT
TRBD1,NA,TRBJ1-5,TRBV30,CAWRSSFFGTDSNQPQHF,TGTGCCTGGAGATCCTCTTTCTTCGGGACAGATAGCAATCAGCCCCAGCATTTT
TRBD1,NA,TRBJ1-4,TRBV7-9,CASSPGTGREKLFF,TGTGCCAGCAGCCCCGGGACAGGGCGCGAAAAACTGTTTTTT
TRBD1,NA,TRBJ1-2,TRBV28,CASSWSGTGAYGYTF,TGTGCCAGCAGTTGGTCCGGGACAGGGGCCTATGGCTACACCTTC
TRBD1,NA,TRBJ1-5,TRBV4-1,CASSGWDRGRGSNQPQHF,TGCGCCAGCAGCGGATGGGACAGGGGGCGAGGGAGCAATCAGCCCCAGCATTTT
NA,NA,TRBJ2-7,TRBV19,CASSMGAYEQYF,TGTGCCAGTAGTATGGGCGCCTACGAGCAGTACTTC
NA,NA,TRBJ2-2,TRBV5-1,CASSLADTTGELFF,TGCGCCAGCAGCTTGGCCGACACTACCGGGGAGCTGTTTTTT
NA,NA,TRBJ1-5,TRBV4-3,CASSQERRINQPQHF,TGCGCCAGCAGCCAAGAACGGCGGATCAATCAGCCCCAGCATTTT
NA,NA,TRBJ1-4,TRBV6-6,CASSYRGTNEKLFF,TGTGCCAGCAGTTACCGGGGAACTAATGAAAAACTGTTTTTT
TRBD1,NA,TRBJ1-1,TRBV10-3,CAISQPGTGDTEAFF,TGTGCCATCAGTCAACCCGGGACAGGGGACACTGAAGCTTTCTTT
TRBD2,NA,TRBJ2-2,TRBV4-1,CASSLGLAGGTNTGELFF,TGCGCCAGCAGCCTAGGACTAGCGGGGGGGACGAACACCGGGGAGCTGTTTTTT
NA,NA,TRBJ1-1,TRBV15,CATSREPNTEAFF,TGTGCCACCAGCAGAGAGCCAAACACTGAAGCTTTCTTT
NA,NA,TRBJ1-3,TRBV4-2,CASSQEAVGQGQWERTGNTIYF,TGTGCCAGCAGCCAAGAAGCGGTGGGGCAGGGGCAATGGGAGCGGACTGGAAACACCATATATTTT
NA,NA,TRBJ2-5,TRBV10-2,CASSLQGGETQYF,TGCGCCAGCAGTCTACAGGGAGGAGAGACCCAGTACTTC
NA,few,TRBJ1-3,TRBV28,CASSLLTGSSGNTIYF,TGTGCCAGCAGTTTGTTGACGGGGAGCTCTGGAAACACCATATATTTT
NA,NA,TRBJ2-3,TRBV10-2,CASRGGNTQYF,TGCGCCAGCAGAGGGGGAAATACGCAGTATTTT
NA,NA,TRBJ2-5,TRBV7-2,CASSQQPGQETQYF,TGTGCCAGCAGCCAGCAGCCAGGGCAAGAGACCCAGTACTTC
NA,NA,TRBJ1-2,TRBV7-7,CASSLGGARDYGYTF,TGTGCTAGCAGCTTAGGGGGGGCACGAGACTATGGCTACACCTTC
NA,once,TRBJ1-4,TRBV30,CAWSSRGRPGTNEKLFF,TGTGCCTGGAGTTCGCGTGGCCGCCCGGGCACTAATGAAAAACTGTTTTTT
NA,NA,TRBJ1-6,TRBV19,CASSIRAGISSPLHF,TGTGCCAGTAGTATCAGGGCGGGAATTAGTTCACCCCTCCACTTT
NA,NA,TRBJ1-1,TRBV19,CASSIGHNTEAFF,TGTGCCAGTAGTATCGGGCACAACACTGAAGCTTTCTTT
NA,NA,TRBJ2-3,TRBV7-9,CASSLADTQYF,TGTGCCAGCAGCTTAGCAGATACGCAGTATTTT
NA,NA,TRBJ2-2,TRBV5-1,CASSWTAANTGELFF,TGCGCCAGCAGCTGGACAGCCGCGAACACCGGGGAGCTGTTTTTT
NA,NA,TRBJ2-6,TRBV30,CAWSTFFYSGANVLTF,TGTGCCTGGAGTACGTTTTTCTACTCTGGGGCCAACGTCCTGACTTTC
NA,NA,TRBJ2-2,TRBV12-1,CASSLKTAPDTGELFF,TGTGCCAGCAGCCTCAAGACAGCCCCAGACACCGGGGAGCTGTTTTTT
NA,NA,TRBJ2-1,TRBV19,CASSLGTPYNEQFF,TGTGCCAGTAGTCTCGGGACACCCTACAATGAGCAGTTCTTC
NA,NA,TRBJ1-1,TRBV5-4,CASSLSGQNTEAFF,TGTGCCAGCAGCTTGTCGGGACAAAACACTGAAGCTTTCTTT
NA,NA,TRBJ2-1,TRBV5-1,CASSLLGGIEQFF,TGCGCCAGCAGCTTGCTTGGAGGGATTGAGCAGTTCTTC
NA,NA,TRBJ2-2,TRBV29-1,CSAAATRDTGELFF,TGCAGCGCCGCCGCGACTAGAGACACCGGGGAGCTGTTTTTT
NA,NA,TRBJ2-1,TRBV27,CASSPTTGPGYNEQFF,TGTGCCAGCAGTCCGACCACGGGACCGGGCTACAATGAGCAGTTCTTC
NA,once,TRBJ1-1,TRBV14,CASSQAKSGPLMNTEAFF,TGTGCCAGCAGCCAAGCCAAGTCGGGGCCGCTCATGAACACTGAAGCTTTCTTT
NA,NA,TRBJ1-2,TRBV5-8,CASSLAGGRATF,TGTGCCAGCAGCTTGGCCGGGGGGCGGGCCACCTTC
NA,NA,TRBJ1-1,TRBV2,CARDHPPAFF,TGTGCCAGAGACCATCCCCCAGCTTTCTTT
NA,few,TRBJ1-5,TRBV30,CAWSETDNQPQHF,TGTGCCTGGAGTGAGACAGACAATCAGCCCCAGCATTTT
NA,NA,TRBJ2-3,TRBV11-2,CASTLPSTDTQYF,TGTGCCAGCACCCTTCCATCCACAGATACGCAGTATTTT
NA,NA,TRBJ2-7,TRBV5-1,CASSPNKYYEQYF,TGCGCCAGCAGCCCCAACAAGTACTACGAGCAGTACTTC